These T cell receptor beta chains were read from a single sample in a study of blood T cell repertoires in COVID-19. Clones were read by immunoSEQ multiplex PCR, and TCRdb kept only the in-frame ones, dropping some. Of tens of thousands of clones in the sample, 75% to 90% are singletons; the top ten hold 15% to 20%. The sequenced material came from peripheral blood. These receptors were taken from a woman aged 80 or older with acute or convalescent COVID-19. Each CDR3 is given with its conserved first and last residue. Fields, in order: D gene, clone size, V gene, J gene, CDR3 length, CDR3 protein, CDR3 DNA. D genes are given only for firm matches. The size of a clone is reported for some rows only, either as once, few or many, or as a class for expanded clones.

>-|-|TRBV19|TRBJ1-2|15
CASVDGGGGNYGYTF
TGTGCCTCAGTGGATGGTGGGGGCGGTAACTATGGCTACACCTTC
>TRBD2|-|TRBV27|TRBJ2-3|18
CASSLWRGGLGVTDTQYF
TGTGCCAGCAGTTTATGGCGGGGGGGCCTAGGGGTCACAGATACGCAGTATTTT
>TRBD1|-|TRBV11-2|TRBJ1-2|13
CASSATGGGGYTF
TGTGCCAGCAGCGCAACAGGGGGAGGTGGCTACACCTTC
>TRBD1|-|TRBV6-6|TRBJ1-3|15
CASSPTGSNGNTIYF
TGTGCCAGCAGTCCGACAGGGTCGAATGGAAACACCATATATTTT
>-|-|TRBV30|TRBJ2-7|14
CAWSRLGAALEQYF
TGTGCCTGGAGTAGATTGGGGGCTGCCTTGGAGCAGTACTTC
>-|-|TRBV5-4|TRBJ1-4|15
CASSPQQGLNEKLFF
TGTGCCAGCAGCCCACAACAGGGCCTAAATGAAAAACTGTTTTTT
>TRBD2|-|TRBV9|TRBJ2-7|15
CASSVAALAGTEQYF
TGTGCCAGCAGCGTAGCGGCGCTAGCGGGAACTGAGCAGTACTTC
>TRBD2|-|TRBV27|TRBJ2-1|15
CASSTVAGGYNEQFF
TGTGCCAGCAGTACCGTAGCGGGGGGGTACAATGAGCAGTTCTTC
>TRBD1|-|TRBV28|TRBJ1-5|16
CASSDWDRDSNQPQHF
TGTGCCAGCAGTGACTGGGACAGGGACAGCAATCAGCCCCAGCATTTT
>-|-|TRBV6-5|TRBJ1-3|15
CASSPGAHSGNTIYF
TGTGCCAGCAGTCCAGGGGCCCACTCTGGAAACACCATATATTTT
>-|-|TRBV5-1|TRBJ2-5|13
CASWGGSQETQYF
TGCGCCAGCTGGGGCGGCAGCCAAGAGACCCAGTACTTC
>-|-|TRBV6-5|TRBJ1-1|12
CASSSRVGGAFF
TGTGCCAGCAGTTCCCGGGTCGGTGGGGCTTTCTTT
>TRBD1|-|TRBV5-1|TRBJ1-2|14
CASTLAGTAGGYTF
TGCGCCAGCACCCTGGCGGGGACAGCTGGGGGCTACACCTTC
>-|-|TRBV19|TRBJ2-2|15
CASSIAGAGIGELFF
TGTGCCAGTAGTATAGCGGGTGCGGGGATCGGGGAGCTGTTTTTT
>TRBD1|once|TRBV7-6|TRBJ1-1|17
CASSSGTGASISTEAFF
TGTGCCAGCAGCTCCGGGACAGGGGCATCCATAAGCACTGAAGCTTTCTTT
>TRBD1|-|TRBV19|TRBJ1-5|17
CASNNGRWTGSHQPQHF
TGTGCCAGTAACAACGGCAGGTGGACAGGGAGCCATCAGCCCCAGCATTTT